The 8 T cell receptor beta chains below all came from one sample that was sequenced in a study of Ad26.COV2.S vaccination and SARS-CoV-2 variants. Treatment reported: approximately 18 received Ad26.COV2.S at low or high dose, single or two shots; about 5 received placebo; per-sample allocation not given. Sample collection was performed on day 63 after the first vaccine or placebo injection. Sequencing used immunoSEQ multiplex PCR; TCRdb keeps in-frame clones, though not all of them. This table has about 680,000 clones, more than 80% appearing once. Sequences were derived from peripheral blood, sampled in a trial of Ad26.COV2.S vaccine versus placebo. The receptors were sampled from a person aged 18 to 65 who received the Ad26.COV2.S COVID-19 vaccine or a placebo.

The chain links TRBV6-5 to TRBJ2-5, with no clear D. Trimming cost V 6 bases and J 0 bases, with 8 bases left between them. The CDR3 sequence is 13 residues long. The germline gives CDR1 MNHEY, CDR2 SVGAGI. The CDR3 is CASRTMYQETQYF. The CDR3 bases are TGTGCCAGCAGAACCATGTACCAAGAGACCCAGTACTTC.

The chain employs TRBV29-1 and TRBJ2-4, with 8 positions matching TRBD1. CDR1 SQVTM and CDR2 ANQGSEA come from the germline V gene. The CDR3 is 14 residues long. J was trimmed by 0 bases and V by 6 bases; bases with no gene match: 4. CDR3 region: CSVTGGPAKNIQYF. The DNA of the CDR3 is TGCAGCGTCACAGGGGGACCAGCCAAAAACATTCAGTACTTC. Full variable domain (rest looked up from reference TRBV29-1 and TRBJ2-4): SAVISQKPSRDICQRGTSLTIQCQVDSQVTMMFWYRQQPGQSLTLIATANQGSEATYESGFVIDKFPISRPNLTFSTLTVSNMSPEDSSIYLCSVTGGPAKNIQYFGAGTRLSVL.

The chain combines TRBV24-1 with TRBJ2-2, with D possibly TRBD1 on 6 matching bases. The CDR3 consists of 13 residues. V gave up 12 bases and J gave up 4 bases, with 14 bases separating them. Germline values: CDR1 KGHDR, CDR2 SFDVKD. In nucleotides, the CDR3 is TGTGCCGTATCAGGGGAGCCCACCGGGGAGCTGTTTTTT. It codes for CAVSGEPTGELFF.

This clone has just a few counts. This chain connects TRBV19 to TRBJ2-7; maybe TRBD2 (5 bases). V gave up 4 bases and J gave up 3 bases, with 13 bases separating them. This CDR3 is 14 amino acids long. Germline V gene data show CDR1 as LNHDA and CDR2 as SQIVND (reference sequence). The CDR3 nucleotides are TGTGCCAGTAGTACCATCGGGGAGATCTACGAGCAGTACTTC. This codes for CASSTIGEIYEQYF.

Points on this clone: Other DNA sequences within the sample encode an identical CDR3. This chain joins TRBV5-1 and TRBJ1-4, with 9 nucleotides matching TRBD1. This CDR3 region has 14 residues. V dropped 4 bases and J dropped 5; count of bases not matched to a gene: 3. Germline CDR1 and CDR2: SGHRS and YFSETQ. The CDR3 is CASSPGQGNEKLFF. The CDR3 coding sequence is TGCGCCAGCAGCCCCGGACAGGGGAATGAAAAACTGTTTTTT.

The V and J genes are TRBV25-1 and TRBJ2-1; D is perhaps TRBD1 (5 bases). The CDR3 covers 14 residues. CDR1 and CDR2 from the germline V gene are MGHDK and SYGVNS. V lost 2 bases and J 9 bases, leaving 14 bases between the germline ends. The CDR3 protein is CASSEHRGGAEQFF. The CDR3 DNA sequence: TGTGCCAGCAGTGAACATAGGGGTGGGGCTGAGCAGTTCTTC.

This chain connects TRBV29-1 to TRBJ2-7; TRBD1 agrees at 9 bases. The CDR3 extends over 13 amino acids. Unmatched junction bases numbered 6, after V lost 6 bases and J lost 3 bases. Per the germline V gene, CDR1 is SQVTM and CDR2 is ANQGSEA. The CDR3 is CSVEGQGYYEQYF. DNA for the CDR3: TGCAGCGTCGAGGGACAGGGCTACTACGAGCAGTACTTC.

The chain links TRBV4-1 to TRBJ2-5; no clear D gene. The CDR3 totals 13 residues. V shed 2 bases and J shed 3 bases, with 7 bases lying between them. The germline V gene encodes CDR1 MGHRA and CDR2 YSYEKL. CDR3 DNA sequence: TGCGCCAGCAGCCAAAACTGGGAAGAGACCCAGTACTTC. It is translated as CASSQNWEETQYF.